These 19 T cell receptor beta chains were sequenced from one sample in a study of breast tumors, draining lymph nodes, adjacent tissues. Each CDR3 protein is one row after TCRdb ran MiXCR on the multiplex PCR reads. The sample yields around 150,000 distinct CDR3 sequences, over 25% seen once. The lymph nodes were axillary draining lymph nodes from breast cancer patients. Specimen: axillary lymph node tissue. Receptor source: a female donor with breast cancer. Some clones in this sample may be carry-over from other donors' samples.

On this clonotype itself: An end of the junction differs from the germline gene, which may be a read error. The chain is built from TRBV28 and TRBJ2-5; 10 bases fit TRBD1. The CDR3 loop spans 12 amino acids. The V gene's germline CDR1 is MDHEN and CDR2 SYDVKM. CDR3 in amino acids: CASSGQGEIQYF. The DNA for the CDR3 is TGTGCCAGCAGTGGACAGGGGGAGATCCAGTACTTC.

In its sample, this clonotype was seen many times. V gene TRBV7-2 combines with J gene TRBJ1-3; TRBD1 aligns across 9 bases. Germline V gives CDR1 SGHTA, CDR2 FQGNSA. CDR3 size: 16 residues. The junction had 3 bases not matched to a gene; V was cut back by 1 base and J by 2 bases. In DNA, the CDR3 is TGTGCCAGCAGCTTAGTTGGGACAGGGCCTGGAAACACCATATATTTT. Its protein is CASSLVGTGPGNTIYF.

This clonotype was seen ten or more times. At one end, the junction sequence differs from germline, possibly due to a read error. The chain recombines TRBV7-2 with TRBJ1-2; 8 positions agree with TRBD1. Looked up from germline, CDR1 is SGHTA and CDR2 is FQGNSA. The CDR3 has 15 amino acids. CDR3 region: CASSSKTGGFYGYPF. CDR3 nucleotides: TGTGCCAGCAGCTCAAAAACAGGGGGTTTCTATGGCTACCCCTTC.

The chain combines TRBV7-7 with TRBJ2-1; no clear D. There are 15 residues in the CDR3. Germline CDR1 reads SSHAT; CDR2 reads FNYEAQ (reference sequence). The CDR3 here is CAREANFGHYNEQFF. DNA of the CDR3: TGTGCTAGGGAAGCCAACTTCGGCCATTACAATGAGCAGTTCTTC.

Many counts were recorded for this clonotype. This may be a read error: a much more frequent sequence differs by one nucleotide. V usage is TRBV7-3 and J usage is TRBJ2-6; D possibly corresponds to TRBD1 (5 bases). CDR1 SGHTA and CDR2 FQGTGA come from the germline V gene. This CDR3 is built from 15 residues. This CDR3 is CASSLGDSGANVLPF. In DNA form, the CDR3 reads TGTGCCAGCAGCTTAGGAGACTCTGGGGCCAACGTCCTGCCTTTC.

There are many counts of this clonotype. The DNA of the CDR3 is TGCAGCTCTCACGACTGGGGGACTTCCTACAATGAGCAGTTCTTC. This encodes CSSHDWGTSYNEQFF. This chain joins TRBV29-1 and TRBJ2-1; the D gene is possibly TRBD2 (6 bases). CDR3 size: 15 residues. With 8 bases removed from V and 1 base from J, the gap between germline ends came to 18 bases. Looked up from germline, CDR1 is SQVTM and CDR2 is ANQGSEA.

A word on this clonotype: The CDR3 does not close with the conserved phenylalanine or tryptophan, likely indicating a read error. The rearrangement joins TRBV19 to TRBJ2-5; 7 nucleotides agree with TRBD2. Germline V gene data show CDR1 as LNHDA and CDR2 as SQIVND (reference sequence). V lost 3 bases and J lost 5; bases outside the gene matches: 12. This CDR3 has 16 residues. In DNA form, the CDR3 reads TGTGCCAGTAGTATTCGAACGGGAGGAGGTGGGGAGACCCAGTACTCC. It encodes CASSIRTGGGGETQYS.

With regard to this clonotype: This may come from a read error, since a much larger clone is one base off. The V and J genes are TRBV6-5 and TRBJ1-3; 8 bases are a match to TRBD1. CDR1 is MNHEY, CDR2 SVGAGI, per germline. J gave up 7 bases and V 6 bases, and 5 bases lay outside the gene matches. The CDR3 spans 13 residues. CDR3 amino acids: CASRRTGSNTIYF. CDR3 sequence (DNA): TGTGCCAGCAGGCGGACAGGGTCGAACACCATATATTTT.

The chain recombines TRBV5-1 with TRBJ1-6; no firm D call. Looked up from germline, CDR1 is SGHRS and CDR2 is YFSETQ. The CDR3 loop spans 15 amino acids. Trimming shortened V by 4 bases and J by 12 bases, and 20 bases separated the two germline ends. The CDR3, as DNA: TGCGCCAGCAGCACTGCGGGAAGGGTGGAGTTACCCCTCCACTTT. Translation: CASSTAGRVELPLHF.

This clonotype was seen ten or more times. The chain uses TRBV27 and TRBJ1-4; 7 positions match TRBD1. The CDR3 consists of 14 residues. The V segment lost 6 bases and the J segment 7 bases; nucleotides outside the gene matches: 8. Germline CDR1 and CDR2: MNHEY and SMNVEV (reference sequence). The CDR3: CASRRQGAGEKLFF. As DNA, the CDR3 is TGTGCCAGCAGGCGACAGGGCGCTGGTGAAAAACTGTTTTTT. Combining the CDR3 with reference TRBV27 and TRBJ1-4 gives the whole variable domain EAQVTQNPRYLITVTGKKLTVTCSQNMNHEYMSWYRQDPGLGLRQIYYSMNVEVTDKGDVPEGYKVSRKEKRNFPLILESPSPNQTSLYFCASRRQGAGEKLFFGSGTQLSVL.

Many counts were recorded for this clonotype. The CDR3: CASSLGGRDQPQHF. The CDR3 region has the DNA TGCGCCAGCAGCTTGGGGGGTAGGGATCAGCCCCAGCATTTT. The genes are TRBV5-1 and TRBJ1-5; D remains unclear. The V gene lost 0 bases and the J gene lost 5 bases, with 9 bases spanning the gap. The CDR3 sequence is 14 residues long. Germline values: CDR1 SGHRS, CDR2 YFSETQ.

This clonotype showed up many times. The V call is TRBV4-2, the J call TRBJ1-2, with TRBD1 as a possible D gene (5 bases). V lost 2 bases and J 2 bases, leaving 6 bases between the germline ends. Germline V gene data show CDR1 as LGHNA and CDR2 as YNFKEQ. The CDR3 is made up of 13 amino acids. The CDR3 is CASSQRDNYGYTF. Written as DNA, the CDR3 is TGTGCCAGCAGCCAACGGGACAACTATGGCTACACCTTC.

In the case of this clonotype: A read error may be the cause here, since a much bigger clone is one base away. The chain combines TRBV12-3 or TRBV12-4 with TRBJ2-3; D is unresolved. The CDR3 has 13 residues. V was cut by 3 bases and J by 2 bases, with 6 bases left in between. In DNA, the CDR3 is TGTGCCAGCAGTTTCGGGCTCACAGATACGCAGTATTTT. Its translation: CASSFGLTDTQYF.

Ten or more counts support this clonotype. This sequence joins TRBV13 and TRBJ1-6; 9 bases match TRBD1. Per the germline V gene, CDR1 is PRHDT and CDR2 is FYEKMQ (reference sequence). V dropped 1 base and J dropped 7; count of bases not matched to a gene: 8. The CDR3 consists of 17 residues. The CDR3 bases are TGTGCCAGCAGCTTAGCGGGGAACAGGGGGCGGAATTCACCCCTCCACTTT. Translating it yields CASSLAGNRGRNSPLHF. The complete variable domain, with remaining parts taken from reference TRBV13 and TRBJ1-6, reads AAGVIQSPRHLIKEKRETATLKCYPIPRHDTVYWYQQGPGQDPQFLISFYEKMQSDKGSIPDRFSAQQFSDYHSELNMSSLELGDSALYFCASSLAGNRGRNSPLHFGNGTRLTVT.

This clonotype was recorded many times. The chain uses TRBV7-9 and TRBJ2-1, with unresolved D. V lost 3 bases and J 7 bases, leaving 13 bases between the germline ends. This CDR3 has 14 amino acids. Per the germline V gene, CDR1 is SEHNR and CDR2 is FQNEAQ (reference sequence). The CDR3 nucleotides read TGTGCCAGCAGCTTCGGGTCCCATGCAAATGAGCAGTTCTTC. The encoded protein is CASSFGSHANEQFF.

This clonotype was seen at least ten times. This chain uses TRBV20-1 with TRBJ1-5; D is possibly TRBD1 (5 bases). The CDR3 spans 14 residues. Trimming pared 0 bases from V and 4 bases from J, leaving 10 bases between. Per germline, CDR1 DFQATT and CDR2 SNEGSKA (reference sequence). CDR3 in DNA: TGCAGTGCTAGAGATCAGAGGGGTAATCAGCCCCAGCATTTT. It specifies CSARDQRGNQPQHF.

The sample holds many counts of this clonotype. The V call is TRBV20-1, the J call TRBJ2-1; a weak D match, TRBD1 (5 bases). The germline V and J ends were trimmed by 3 bases and 7 bases, with 22 bases remaining between them. The CDR3 has 16 amino acids. Germline loops: CDR1 DFQATT, CDR2 SNEGSKA (reference sequence). CDR3 sequence: CSASPHSGATANEQFF. The CDR3 DNA is TGCAGTGCTAGCCCCCATTCCGGCGCGACAGCGAATGAGCAGTTCTTC.

This clonotype was recorded a few times. The genes are TRBV12-3 or TRBV12-4 and TRBJ2-1; 10 bases map to TRBD1. The CDR3 runs 16 residues. The V gene end was trimmed by 5 bases and the J gene end by 2 bases; junction bases not matched to a gene: 6. The CDR3 DNA reads TGTGCCAGCAGTAACGCGGGACAGGGGACCTACAATGAGCAGTTCTTC. Encoded protein: CASSNAGQGTYNEQFF.

This clonotype was recorded many times. The chain combines TRBV6-1 with TRBJ2-7, with TRBD1 as a possible D gene (6 bases). V was shortened by 5 bases and J by 5 bases, with 16 bases between the two germline ends. Germline loops: CDR1 MNHNS, CDR2 SASEGT. CDR3 length equals 14 residues. The CDR3 loop reads CASSQSRGRDEQYV. The CDR3 coding sequence is TGTGCCAGCAGTCAGAGCAGGGGTCGGGACGAGCAGTACGTC.